This entry lists 17 T cell receptor beta chains sequenced from one sample in a study of cytomegalovirus exposure and HLA in healthy donors. 60 Vbeta and 13 Jbeta primers were used in PCR. Produced via immunoSEQ multiplex PCR; TCRdb's table is partial and in-frame only. Here the sample spans over 150,000 clones, around 75% being singletons. What was sequenced was PBMCs. The receptors come from a male donor in good health and CMV-seronegative.

This chain links TRBV6-5 with TRBJ2-1; D gene unclear. V gave up 5 bases and J gave up 9 bases, with 14 bases separating them. The CDR3 covers 13 residues. Germline CDR1 is MNHEY and CDR2 is SVGAGI. DNA of the CDR3: TGTGCCAGCAGTCGGTATAACTACGCTGAGCAGTTCTTC. Its translation: CASSRYNYAEQFF.

The chain recombines TRBV9 with TRBJ2-7; 8 bases match TRBD2. CDR3 length equals 14 residues. Germline trimming cut 0 bases from V and 4 bases from J; bases unmatched to any gene: 3. Germline assignment: CDR1 SGDLS and CDR2 YYNGEE. CDR3 in amino acids: CASSVAAGGYEQYF. CDR3 bases: TGTGCCAGCAGCGTAGCGGCGGGAGGTTACGAGCAGTACTTC.

This clone was seen a few times. This chain connects TRBV7-8 to TRBJ2-1, with 7 bases identical to TRBD2. This CDR3 region has 17 residues. V shed 1 base, J shed 0 bases, and the junction held 6 bases outside the gene matches. From germline, CDR1 is SGHVS and CDR2 FQNEAQ. In nucleotides, the CDR3 is TGTGCCAGCAGCTTAGAGGCGGGAGCGACCTCCTACAATGAGCAGTTCTTC. Translating it yields CASSLEAGATSYNEQFF.

This clone was picked up a small number of times. The gene calls are TRBV4-1 and TRBJ2-4, with 10 bases identical to TRBD1. CDR1 MGHRA and CDR2 YSYEKL come from the germline V gene. Unmatched junction bases numbered 8, after V lost 4 bases and J lost 5 bases. This CDR3 region has 16 residues. For the CDR3, the DNA is TGCGCCAGCAGCCCGCCCTACGGGACAGGGGAAAACATTCAGTACTTC. Its translation: CASSPPYGTGENIQYF.

There are a few counts of this clone. J is TRBJ2-2 and V is TRBV5-6, with a weak D call TRBD2 (6 bases). Germline CDR1 and CDR2: SGHDT and YYEEEE. V was clipped by 2 bases and J by 4 bases, with 15 bases between them. This CDR3 region has 16 residues. CDR3 DNA: TGTGCCAGCAGCTTAAGGCGGGGTCGGGGCACCGGGGAGCTGTTTTTT. Encoded protein: CASSLRRGRGTGELFF.

This clone was picked up a small number of times. The chain carries TRBV7-3 and TRBJ2-2; D ambiguous. The V gene's germline CDR1 is SGHTA and CDR2 FQGTGA. Trimming pared 4 bases from V and 3 bases from J, leaving 9 bases between. The CDR3 runs to 14 residues. The DNA of the CDR3 is TGTGCCAGCAGCTCAACCGGTTACACCGGGGAGCTGTTTTTT. This encodes CASSSTGYTGELFF.

The V call is TRBV30, the J call TRBJ1-3; perhaps TRBD1 as D (6 bases). The CDR3 spans 14 residues. V was clipped by 4 bases and J by 0 bases, with 10 bases between them. Germline V gene sequence: CDR1 GTSNPN, CDR2 SVGIG (reference sequence). The CDR3 DNA reads TGTGCCTGGACTACAGGGCTCTCTGGAAACACCATATATTTT. Residues: CAWTTGLSGNTIYF.

The genes are TRBV6-5 and TRBJ2-3, with D tentatively TRBD1 (7 bases). The CDR3 runs to 14 residues. Germline V gives CDR1 MNHEY, CDR2 SVGAGI. Trimming left V 5 bases short and J 4 bases short, with 13 bases between. The DNA for the CDR3 is TGTGCCAGCAGTGACAGGGACTCCGCAGATACGCAGTATTTT. It translates to CASSDRDSADTQYF.

CDR3 sequence (DNA): TGTGCCAGCAGTGGGGGACCTGGGAGGTCCGAGCAGTACTTC. Its protein is CASSGGPGRSEQYF. The chain uses TRBV28 and TRBJ2-7; possibly TRBD2 for D (6 bases). Germline V gene lookup returns CDR1 MDHEN and CDR2 SYDVKM. The CDR3 spans 14 residues. Trimming took off 5 bases at V and 6 bases at J, with 17 bases between the two ends.

The chain is built from TRBV28 and TRBJ1-5; D remains ambiguous. The germline V gene encodes CDR1 MDHEN and CDR2 SYDVKM. Trimming removed 3 bases from V and 9 bases from J, with 15 bases in between. This CDR3 is built from 14 residues. The CDR3 coding sequence is TGTGCCAGCAGTTTTCCGGGGTATGGGCGGCCCCAGCATTTT. Its translation is CASSFPGYGRPQHF.

The chain joins TRBV6-1 to TRBJ1-5; TRBD1 matches at 8 bases. V shed 2 bases, J shed 1 base, and the junction held 1 base outside the gene matches. The CDR3 runs to 15 residues. From germline, CDR1 is MNHNS and CDR2 SASEGT. The CDR3 DNA is TGTGCCAGCAGTGAACAGGGGGCAAGCAATCAGCCCCAGCATTTT. Its protein product is CASSEQGASNQPQHF.

The J gene is TRBJ1-2, the V gene TRBV6-5; no clear D gene. Germline CDR1 is MNHEY and CDR2 is SVGAGI. V was shortened by 4 bases and J by 7 bases, with 16 bases between the two germline ends. The CDR3 contains 14 residues. Written as DNA, the CDR3 is TGTGCCAGCAGTTCGAAATGGGAGCAAGGTGGCTACACCTTC. It specifies CASSSKWEQGGYTF.

The chain carries TRBV11-2 and TRBJ2-4; 8 bases line up with TRBD2. Trimming removed 0 bases from V and 0 bases from J; junction bases left unmatched: 13. This CDR3 has 20 residues. Germline assignment: CDR1 SGHAT and CDR2 FQNNGV. The CDR3 DNA follows: TGTGCCAGCAGCTTAGAACTGCTAGCGGGTCCCGCTCTAGCCAAAAACATTCAGTACTTC. Encoded protein: CASSLELLAGPALAKNIQYF.

This chain joins TRBV14 and TRBJ2-2; no clear D gene. The CDR3 is 14 amino acids. Trimming cost V 2 bases and J 7 bases, with 11 bases left between them. Germline CDR1 reads SGHDN; CDR2 reads FVKESK. CDR3 DNA sequence: TGTGCCAGCAGCCAATCATGGGCCTTCGGGGAGCTGTTTTTT. Its protein is CASSQSWAFGELFF.

The chain couples TRBV19 to TRBJ1-5, with a weak D call TRBD1 (5 bases). The V and J ends lost 4 bases and 4 bases respectively, with 8 bases between them. Germline CDR1 LNHDA, CDR2 SQIVND (reference sequence). CDR3 length: 13 residues. The CDR3 region has the DNA TGTGCCAGTAGTAGCACAGGTAATCAGCCCCAGCATTTT. It translates to CASSSTGNQPQHF.

The V and J genes are TRBV11-3 and TRBJ2-1, with 9 bases identical to TRBD2. V gave up 4 bases and J gave up 4 bases; unmatched junction bases: 14. The CDR3 is made up of 18 amino acids. Germline V gene sequence: CDR1 SGHNT, CDR2 YENEEA. In DNA, the CDR3 is TGTGCCAGCAGCTCCCGTTTAGCGGGAGATTCTAATTACAATGAGCAGTTCTTC. It is translated as CASSSRLAGDSNYNEQFF.

This chain uses TRBV28 with TRBJ2-3, with 9 bases matching TRBD1. Germline V gene lookup returns CDR1 MDHEN and CDR2 SYDVKM. Trimming took 4 bases from V and 4 from J; bases not matched to a gene: 3. This CDR3 comprises 14 residues. CDR3 protein: CASSSTGGADTQYF. Written as DNA, the CDR3 is TGTGCCAGCAGTTCAACAGGGGGCGCAGATACGCAGTATTTT.